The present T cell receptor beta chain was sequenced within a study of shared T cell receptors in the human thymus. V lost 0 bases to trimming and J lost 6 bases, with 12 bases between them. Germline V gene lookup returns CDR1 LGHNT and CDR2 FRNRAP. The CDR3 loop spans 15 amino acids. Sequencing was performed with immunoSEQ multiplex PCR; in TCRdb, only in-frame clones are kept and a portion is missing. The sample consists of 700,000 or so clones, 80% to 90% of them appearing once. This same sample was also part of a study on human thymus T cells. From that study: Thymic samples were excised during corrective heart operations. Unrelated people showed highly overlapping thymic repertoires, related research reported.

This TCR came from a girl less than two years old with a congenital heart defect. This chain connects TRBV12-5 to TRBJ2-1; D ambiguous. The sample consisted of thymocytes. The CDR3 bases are TGTGCTAGTGGTTTGGTACAGTTCCCCCCCAATGAGCAGTTCTTC. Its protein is CASGLVQFPPNEQFF.